Detailed here is one TCR beta chain. The antigen is undetermined. Under the authors' procedure: After removing out-of-frame reads, over 2 million distinct TCRbeta sequences remained. Sequencing was performed with immunoSEQ multiplex PCR; in TCRdb, only in-frame clones are kept and a portion is missing. V, J and clone size were drawn from that table, and D and trimming were deduced from the DNA. The data show around 54,000 clones, with 60% to 80% seen just once and 0.65% to 0.7% held by the top ten. These data are taken from a study of memory CD4+ T cells and cytomegalovirus serostatus. In the study overall: Healthy Belgian adult donors included about 10 CMV-positive and some 25 CMV-negative people. Points from the study as a whole: 67 of 164 known CMV-associated TCRbeta sequences appeared in CD4+ memory. The CMV-associated TCR signature appears largely within the CD4+ memory repertoire.

Single viable CD3+CD4+CD8-CD45RO+ cells were sorted as the memory CD4+ T cells. This receptor was identified in an adult in good health and CMV-seronegative. Sequencing was carried out using memory CD4+ T cells from blood.

CDR3 in amino acids: CAWAGRWGTYEQYF. CDR3 coding DNA: TGTGCCTGGGCCGGCAGGTGGGGGACCTACGAGCAGTACTTC. The chain couples TRBV30 to TRBJ2-7; D may correspond to TRBD1 or TRBD2 (5 bases each). Germline values: CDR1 GTSNPN, CDR2 SVGIG (reference sequence). The CDR3 is 14 residues long. V lost 5 bases to trimming and J lost 2 bases, with 16 bases between them.